This record looks at one T cell receptor (beta chain) sequence and its context. These data originate in a study of shared clonotypes between healthy human individuals. CDR1 and CDR2 (germline): SNHLY, FYNNEI. Trimming shortened V by 5 bases and J by 2 bases, and 9 bases separated the two germline ends. The CDR3 totals 13 residues. Methods used by the authors: Without quality scores, immunoSEQ junctional reads could not be filtered like full-length reads. The protocol was immunoSEQ multiplex PCR, while the TCRdb copy is restricted to in-frame clones and leaves out a portion. The DNA was the basis for D and trimming; V, J and clone size are from that table. This table holds 550,000 to 850,000 clones, around 72% found once.

The V gene is TRBV2, the J gene TRBJ1-2; no clear D gene. The origin of this receptor is a woman aged 30 to 39 in good health. The specimen sequenced was memory CD4+ T cells sorted from blood. Subset in this sample: CD45RA-negative fraction. As DNA, the CDR3 is TGTGCCAGCAGTCCTGGACCCAACTATGGCTACACCTTC. Protein product: CASSPGPNYGYTF.